The entry below gives a single T cell receptor (beta chain) sequence along with its context. The antigen is undetermined. Germline CDR1 is SGHRS and CDR2 is YFSETQ. V shed 4 bases and J shed 4 bases, with 11 bases lying between them. The CDR3 extends over 13 amino acids. This table comes from immunoSEQ multiplex PCR, and its TCRdb copy is limited to in-frame clones, with some not included. The repertoire has 75,000 to 100,000 clones, 84% of them found once; the top ten carry roughly 5.8%. This record comes from a study of OX40 agonist ivuxolimab in advanced cancers. Study-wide results and limits: Patients with a partial response at 0.1-3.0 mg/kg had among the lowest clonal expansion.

The sequenced sample was CD4+ or CD8+ T cells sorted from blood, obtained in a trial of the OX40 agonist ivuxolimab. The receptor was isolated from an adult with an advanced solid tumor such as melanoma, head and neck, liver or kidney cancer. This sequence joins TRBV5-1 and TRBJ2-5, with D possibly being TRBD1 (6 bases). CDR3: CASSPTGTETQYF. DNA for the CDR3: TGCGCCAGCAGCCCGACAGGAACAGAGACCCAGTACTTC.